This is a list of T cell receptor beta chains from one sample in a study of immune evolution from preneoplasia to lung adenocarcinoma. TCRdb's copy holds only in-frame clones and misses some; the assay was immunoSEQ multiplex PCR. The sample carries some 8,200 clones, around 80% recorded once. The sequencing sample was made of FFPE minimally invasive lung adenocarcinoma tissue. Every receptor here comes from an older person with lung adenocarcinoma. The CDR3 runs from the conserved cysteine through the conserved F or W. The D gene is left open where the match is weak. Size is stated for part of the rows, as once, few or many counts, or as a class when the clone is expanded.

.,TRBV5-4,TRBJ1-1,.,TGTGCCAGCAGCCAAGGTCTGATGAACACTGAAGCTTTCTTT,CASSQGLMNTEAFF
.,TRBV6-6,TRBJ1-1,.,TGTGCCAGCAGTTACTCTAATGCGGGGACTGAAGCTTTCTTT,CASSYSNAGTEAFF
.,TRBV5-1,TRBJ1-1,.,TGCGCCAGCAGCTTGGCCCAGGGGCTCACTGAAGCTTTCTTT,CASSLAQGLTEAFF
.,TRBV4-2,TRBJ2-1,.,TGTGCCAGCAGCCCCATTCAGTTTAATGAGCAGTTCTTC,CASSPIQFNEQFF
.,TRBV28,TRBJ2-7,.,TGTGCCAGCAGTTTACCACAAGAACGGGGCGAGCAGTACTTC,CASSLPQERGEQYF
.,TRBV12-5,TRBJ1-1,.,TGTGCTAGTGGTGGGGACCCCATGGGGACTGAAGCTTTCTTT,CASGGDPMGTEAFF
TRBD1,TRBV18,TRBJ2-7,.,TGTGCCAGCTTAGGGGACAGCAACTACGAGCAGTACTTC,CASLGDSNYEQYF
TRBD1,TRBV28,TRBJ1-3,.,TGTGCCAGCAGCGACAGGGGAGCAACTGGAAACACCATATATTTT,CASSDRGATGNTIYF
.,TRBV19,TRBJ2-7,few,TGTGCCAGTGCAAACCAGGGGAGCCGCCACGAGCAGTACTTC,CASANQGSRHEQYF
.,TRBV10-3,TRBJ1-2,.,TGTGCCATCAGCCCGGACAGATATGGCTACACCTTC,CAISPDRYGYTF
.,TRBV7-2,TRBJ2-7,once,TGTGCCAGCAGCTTCCCGTGGTTTGCCGAGCAGTACTTC,CASSFPWFAEQYF
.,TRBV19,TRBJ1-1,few,TGTGCCACCAAGACCGAGAACACTGAAGCTTTCTTT,CATKTENTEAFF
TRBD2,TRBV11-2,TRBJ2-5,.,TGTGCCAGCAGCTTAGCGGTCCCGGGACTAGCGGGGGGAGAGACCCAGTACTTC,CASSLAVPGLAGGETQYF
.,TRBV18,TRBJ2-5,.,TGTGCCAGCTCACCACGACAGGGAGGGACCCAGTACTTC,CASSPRQGGTQYF
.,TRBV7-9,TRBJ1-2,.,TGTGCCAGCAGCTTGGGGGCAGAATTTTACTATGGCTACACCTTC,CASSLGAEFYYGYTF
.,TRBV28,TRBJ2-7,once,TGTGCCAGCAGTTGGCGGGTACGGTCCTACGAGCAGTACTTC,CASSWRVRSYEQYF
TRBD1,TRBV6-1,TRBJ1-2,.,TGTGCCAGCAGTGCCCGGGGACAGTTCCACTATGGCTACACCTTC,CASSARGQFHYGYTF
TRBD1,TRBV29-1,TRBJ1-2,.,TGCAGCGTCGATAGACAGGGGCATGGCTACACCTTC,CSVDRQGHGYTF
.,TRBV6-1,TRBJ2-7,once,TGTGCCAGCAGCCCCTTCCAGGGGGGCTACGAGCAGTACTTC,CASSPFQGGYEQYF
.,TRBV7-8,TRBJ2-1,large,TGTGCCAGCAGCCCCGGGGGCGACTCCTACAATGAGCAGTTCTTC,CASSPGGDSYNEQFF
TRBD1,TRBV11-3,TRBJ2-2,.,TGTGCCAGCAGCTTCCTGACAGGGACCGGGGAGCTGTTTTTT,CASSFLTGTGELFF
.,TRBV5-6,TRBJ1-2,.,TGTGCCAGCATCCAACTCTCCGGGGGTACCTATGGCTACACCTTC,CASIQLSGGTYGYTF
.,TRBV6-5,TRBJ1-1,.,TGTGCCAGCAGTCCCGATCCGGCAGGGCACACTGAAGCTTTCTTT,CASSPDPAGHTEAFF
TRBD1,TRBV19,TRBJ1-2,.,TGTGCCAGTAGTGGGGACAGGGGCGGGCATGGCTACACCTTC,CASSGDRGGHGYTF
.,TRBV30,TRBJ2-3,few,TGTGCCTGGAGTGTACTAAGGAGGACTTTTCTAGATACGCAGTATTTT,CAWSVLRRTFLDTQYF
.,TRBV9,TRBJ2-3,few,TGTGCCAGCAGCCTTACAGGATCCGATACGCAGTATTTT,CASSLTGSDTQYF
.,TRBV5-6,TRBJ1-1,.,TGTGCCAGCAGCTTACCCGGGACTACTGAGGCTGAAGCTTTCTTT,CASSLPGTTEAEAFF
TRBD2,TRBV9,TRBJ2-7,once,TGTGCCAGCAGCGTAGGACTAGCGGGCTCCTACGAGCAGTACTTC,CASSVGLAGSYEQYF
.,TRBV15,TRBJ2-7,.,TGTGCCACCAGCAGAGATCCGGGTGCGCCTCAGTACTTC,CATSRDPGAPQYF
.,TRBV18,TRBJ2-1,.,TGTGCCAGCTCACTCCGGTCAGACAATGAGCAGTTCTTC,CASSLRSDNEQFF
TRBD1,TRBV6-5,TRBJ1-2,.,TGTGCCAGCAGTTATGAGACAGGGGCTACCTATGGCTACACCTTC,CASSYETGATYGYTF
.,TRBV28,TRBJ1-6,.,TGTGCCAGCACCGATGCCCGAAATCAAAGGGCCCTCCACTTT,CASTDARNQRALHF
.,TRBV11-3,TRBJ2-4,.,TGTGCCAGCAGCTTAAGCAGAACAGCAAACATTCAGTACTTC,CASSLSRTANIQYF
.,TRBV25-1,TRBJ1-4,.,TGTGCCAGCAGTAACAGGGCTGGAGGGGAAAAACTGTTTTTT,CASSNRAGGEKLFF
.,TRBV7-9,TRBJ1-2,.,TGTGCCAGCAGACCGGGAACCTATGGCTACACCTTC,CASRPGTYGYTF
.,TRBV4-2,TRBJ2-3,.,TGTGCCAGCAGCCAAGTCGAAACAGGGGCGGGACCAGATACGCAGTATTTT,CASSQVETGAGPDTQYF
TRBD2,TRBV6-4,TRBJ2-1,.,TGTGCCAGCAGTGACGCGGGGGGCTCCTACAATGAGCAGTTCTTC,CASSDAGGSYNEQFF
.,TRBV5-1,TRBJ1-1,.,TGCGCCAGCAGCTTGGAGGGCCCAGACAGTGGCCGGTTT,CASSLEGPDSGRF
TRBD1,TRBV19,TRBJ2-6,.,TGTGCCAGTAGTATCGCCAGGGGGACTGGGGCCAACGTCCTGACTTTC,CASSIARGTGANVLTF
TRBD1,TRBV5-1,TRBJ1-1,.,TGCGCCAGCGGGACCGATACAGGGGGGAACACTGAAGCTTTCTTT,CASGTDTGGNTEAFF
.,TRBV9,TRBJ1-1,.,TGTGCCAGCAGCCTGGGATATGCCACTGAAGCTTTCTTT,CASSLGYATEAFF
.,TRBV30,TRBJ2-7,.,TGTGCCTGGAGTGGCTCCCAGATTGTCTACGAGCAGTACTTC,CAWSGSQIVYEQYF
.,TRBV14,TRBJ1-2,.,TGTGCCAGCAGCCAATTTACAGGGCAAGGTGGCTACACCTTC,CASSQFTGQGGYTF
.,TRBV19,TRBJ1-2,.,TGTGCCAGTAGTATAGGCGGAGTCAGCGGCTATGGCTACACCTTC,CASSIGGVSGYGYTF
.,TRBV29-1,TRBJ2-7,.,TGCAGCGTTGGTGGGGGCACCTACGAGCAGTACTTC,CSVGGGTYEQYF
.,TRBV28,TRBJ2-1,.,TGTGCCAGCAGCGCCGACAGCACCATCTCCTACAATGAGCAGTTCTTC,CASSADSTISYNEQFF
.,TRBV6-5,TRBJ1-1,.,TGTGCCAGCAGTTACGGCAGGGACGCTGAAGCTTTCTTT,CASSYGRDAEAFF
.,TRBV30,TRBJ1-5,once,TGTGCCTGGAGTAATCGACGCAATCAGCCCCAGCATTTT,CAWSNRRNQPQHF
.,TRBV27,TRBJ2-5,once,TGTGCCAGCAGCCGGGCGGGGGAGACCCAGTACTTC,CASSRAGETQYF
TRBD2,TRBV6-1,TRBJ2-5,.,TGTGCCAGCAAGGGACTACCTCCCAGGGAGACCCAGTACTTC,CASKGLPPRETQYF
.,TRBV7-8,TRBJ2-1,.,TGTGCCAGCAGCTCCGGCCTCACGGATCGGGAGCAGTTCTTC,CASSSGLTDREQFF
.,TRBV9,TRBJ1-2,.,TGTGCCAGCAGCCCCGAGGATGGAGGGCTGGGAGATGGCTACACCTTC,CASSPEDGGLGDGYTF
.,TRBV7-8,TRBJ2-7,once,TGTGCCAGCAGCTCCGATAGGACTGCAAGCTCCTACGAGCAGTACTTC,CASSSDRTASSYEQYF
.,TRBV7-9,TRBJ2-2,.,TGTGCCAGCAGTCCACCGGGGCTGACCGGGGAGCTGTTTTTT,CASSPPGLTGELFF
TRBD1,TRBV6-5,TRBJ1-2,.,TGTGCCAGCGGAGGGACAGGAGGGCACTATGGCTACACCTTC,CASGGTGGHYGYTF
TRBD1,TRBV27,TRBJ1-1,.,TGTGCCAGCAACCACAGGGGGGGCACTGAAGCTTTCTTT,CASNHRGGTEAFF
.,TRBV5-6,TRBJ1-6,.,TGTGCCAGCACCGTGGGGCTTGCAGCCCTCCACTTT,CASTVGLAALHF
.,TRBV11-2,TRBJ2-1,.,TGTGCCAGCAGCTCGGCAGGCCCGATGGGCTACAATGAGCAGTTCTTC,CASSSAGPMGYNEQFF